The 4 T cell receptor beta chains below come from one sample, sequenced in a study of control samples from healthy donors and cancer patients. The table came from immunoSEQ multiplex PCR; TCRdb's copy has only in-frame clones and leaves some out. The sample holds under 150,000 clones; around 88% are singletons and the top ten take approximately 3.2%. The specimen sequenced was blood. These receptors were obtained from a man aged 35 to 55 in good health.

This clone has only a few counts. The gene calls are TRBV3-1 (or the pseudogene TRBV3-2) and TRBJ2-5; D is undetermined. Germline lookup yields CDR1 LGHDT and CDR2 YNNKEL (reference sequence). V was shortened by 2 bases and J by 2 bases, with 3 bases between the two germline ends. The CDR3 extends over 12 amino acids. In nucleotides, the CDR3 is TGTGCCAGCAGCCAATCTCAAGAGACCCAGTACTTC. As protein: CASSQSQETQYF.

The chain carries TRBV15 and TRBJ2-7, with D possibly TRBD2 on 5 matching bases. Germline lookup yields CDR1 LNHNV and CDR2 YYDKDF (reference sequence). The V gene lost 0 bases and the J gene lost 4 bases, with 13 bases spanning the gap. The CDR3 extends over 15 amino acids. CDR3: CATSREPGRGYEQYF. DNA for the CDR3: TGTGCCACCAGCAGAGAACCGGGAAGAGGGTACGAGCAGTACTTC.

The V and J genes are TRBV10-3 and TRBJ2-7, with unresolved D. Germline V CDR1 and CDR2: ENHRY, SYGVKD. There are 12 residues in the CDR3. The germline V and J ends were trimmed by 5 bases and 0 bases, with 5 bases remaining between them. In DNA, the CDR3 is TGTGCCATCAGTAACCGCTCCTACGAGCAGTACTTC. This sequence encodes CAISNRSYEQYF.

The chain has TRBV6-1 and TRBJ1-1; D call uncertain. Germline CDR1 reads MNHNS; CDR2 reads SASEGT. The CDR3 is made up of 13 amino acids. Between the trimmed V and J ends, which lost 0 bases and 4 bases, there was a span of 6 bases. The CDR3: CASSEAGLTEAFF. The CDR3 region has the DNA TGTGCCAGCAGTGAAGCTGGGCTCACTGAAGCTTTCTTT.